The rows below give T cell receptor beta chains drawn from one sample of a study of blood T cell repertoires in COVID-19. Profiled with immunoSEQ multiplex PCR; TCRdb holds only in-frame clones, not every one. Of 250,000 or so clones in the sample, roughly 82% were seen once. Sequenced input: peripheral blood. These receptors all stem from a man aged 80 or over with acute or convalescent COVID-19. The conserved cysteine and the conserved F or W are not part of the CDR3 here. The D gene is left open where the match is weak.

D	length	V	CDR3
TRBD1	14	TRBV4-3	ASSQSPPGQGAIAF
-	12	TRBV2	ASSDGQGGDEQY
-	12	TRBV3-1/TRBV3-2	ASSPIAMNTEAF
-	12	TRBV5-1	ASSLSTGSYEQY
TRBD1	11	TRBV28	ASRPDRVGGYT
-	10	TRBV28	ASRGASTEAF
-	12	TRBV7-3	ASSPSSGNTEAF
TRBD1	14	TRBV7-2	ASSAGGQGRTGELF
-	12	TRBV18	ASSLQGYNSPLH
TRBD2	15	TRBV9	ASSVLAGDLGTGELF
TRBD1	14	TRBV7-2	ASSQRTAGQGAEAF
TRBD1	12	TRBV7-9	ASSRDRVPSPLH
-	10	TRBV12-3/TRBV12-4	ASSWSNYGYT
TRBD1	13	TRBV28	ASSDPGQGSYEQY
-	11	TRBV11-2	ASSFSANYGYT
-	13	TRBV6-2/TRBV6-3	ASSYNRANTGELF
TRBD1	13	TRBV28	ASSLYYRGTGELF
TRBD1	12	TRBV5-4	ASSVTGDRETQY
-	11	TRBV24-1	ATQGTGNQPQH
TRBD1	11	TRBV15	ATGDRGSGEQF
-	14	TRBV9	ASSLPGGTAGHGYT
-	11	TRBV29-1	SVPGGANEKLF
TRBD1	13	TRBV28	ASSPSGQGPLPLH
TRBD2	13	TRBV28	ASSSPGGGGNEQF
-	13	TRBV27	ASSPRLAGDNEQF